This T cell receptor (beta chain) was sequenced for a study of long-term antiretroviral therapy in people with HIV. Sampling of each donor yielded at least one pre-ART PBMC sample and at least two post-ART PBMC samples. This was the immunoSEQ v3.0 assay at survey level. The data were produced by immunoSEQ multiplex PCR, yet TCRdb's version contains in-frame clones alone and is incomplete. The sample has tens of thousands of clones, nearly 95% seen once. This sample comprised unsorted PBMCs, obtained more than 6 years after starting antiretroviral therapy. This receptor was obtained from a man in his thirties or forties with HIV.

The CDR3 DNA reads as TGTGCCAGCTCACCTCTATTTCTAGCGGAGTGGAGCTCCTACAATGAGCAGTTCTTC. Its protein product is CASSPLFLAEWSSYNEQFF. The rearrangement uses TRBV18 and TRBJ2-1, with TRBD2 identical over 7 bases. After removal of 3 bases from V and 0 bases from J, the junction contained 14 bases not matched to a gene. This CDR3 has 19 amino acids. Germline V gene data show CDR1 as KGHSH and CDR2 as LQKENI.